What follows are 31 T cell receptor beta chains derived from one specimen sequenced in a study of monozygotic twins with inflammatory bowel disease. TCRdb re-analyzed the 5' RACE reads; it lists each CDR3 protein once, without DNA. The listing contains some 160,000 distinct CDR3 sequences. Sample: blood. These receptors came from a human donor with ulcerative colitis or Crohn's disease, or a healthy co-twin of an affected twin (not recorded which).

The chain recombines TRBV29-1 with TRBJ1-4; the D gene TCRdb calls, TRBD1, cannot be checked with no DNA. The CDR3 contains 13 residues. Germline-derived CDR1 and CDR2 are SQVTM and ANQGSEA. CDR3 in amino acids: CSVGQGAGEKLFF.

CDR3 sequence reads: CAIIRLAEPSYEQYF. V usage is TRBV10-3 and J usage is TRBJ2-7; without DNA, the TCRdb call of TRBD2 cannot be checked. There are 15 residues in the CDR3. The germline CDR1 and CDR2 sequences are ENHRY and SYGVKD.

This sequence joins TRBV27 and TRBJ2-1. Germline-derived CDR1 and CDR2 are MNHEY and SMNVEV (reference sequence). The CDR3 is made up of 14 amino acids. This CDR3 is CASSLRQTSYEQFF.

The rearrangement uses TRBV29-1 and TRBJ2-7; there is no DNA to check the TCRdb D call of TRBD1. Germline assignment: CDR1 SQVTM and CDR2 ANQGSEA. The CDR3 is 12 residues long. CDR3 in amino acids: CSVGQGVYEQYF.

V is TRBV15 and J is TRBJ2-4. CDR3 length: 13 residues. Germline CDR1 LNHNV, CDR2 YYDKDF (reference sequence). The CDR3 here is CATSTGQSSLQYF.

The genes are TRBV30 and TRBJ2-7; without DNA, the TCRdb call of TRBD1 cannot be checked. Germline CDR1 is GTSNPN and CDR2 is SVGIG (reference sequence). CDR3 length: 14 residues. The CDR3 loop is CAWSPGQGFYEQYF. Together with reference TRBV30 and TRBJ2-7, the CDR3 gives the full variable domain: SQTIHQWPATLVQPVGSPLSLECTVEGTSNPNLYWYRQAAGRGLQLLFYSVGIGQISSEVPQNLSASRPQDRQFILSSKKLLLSDSGFYLCAWSPGQGFYEQYFGPGTRLTVT.

The V and J genes are TRBV10-3 and TRBJ1-5; the D call of TRBD1 rests on TCRdb alone, since no DNA is present to check it. Germline V gene lookup returns CDR1 ENHRY and CDR2 SYGVKD. CDR3 length: 12 residues. The CDR3 sequence is CAISSGEQPQHF.

This chain uses TRBV20-1 with TRBJ2-7; TCRdb names TRBD2, which stays unverified in the absence of DNA. The CDR3 extends over 14 amino acids. Germline values: CDR1 DFQATT, CDR2 SNEGSKA (reference sequence). The CDR3 protein is CSARGTSGEHEQYF.

The V gene is TRBV25-1, the J gene TRBJ2-3. Germline CDR1 is MGHDK and CDR2 is SYGVNS. The CDR3 runs 14 residues. The CDR3 is CASSPRSGADTQYF.

The chain has TRBV6-5 and TRBJ2-2; with no DNA, the TCRdb D assignment of TRBD2 cannot be verified. The CDR3 has 15 residues. Per germline, CDR1 MNHEY and CDR2 SVGAGI. CDR3 sequence: CASRLGTSATGELFF.

The chain combines TRBV7-9 with TRBJ2-7; TCRdb calls TRBD2, which cannot be checked without DNA. This CDR3 is built from 15 residues. From germline, CDR1 is SEHNR and CDR2 FQNEAQ (reference sequence). The CDR3 sequence is CASSLAIGSVYEQYF.

This chain joins TRBV25-1 and TRBJ2-5. The length of the CDR3 is 14 residues. The germline V gene has CDR1 MGHDK and CDR2 SYGVNS. The CDR3 sequence is CASSEGRIQETQYF.

This chain connects TRBV6-2 or TRBV6-3 to TRBJ2-2. Germline-derived CDR1 and CDR2 are MNHEY and SVGEGT. CDR3 size: 15 residues. CDR3 region: CASSPEDPNTGELFF.

This chain connects TRBV20-1 to TRBJ2-1; TCRdb reports TRBD1, a call that lacks DNA to check it against. CDR1 DFQATT and CDR2 SNEGSKA come from the germline V gene (reference sequence). The CDR3 extends over 16 amino acids. The CDR3 spells CSARDRGSGSYNEQFF.

The CDR3 protein is CASSEGKGGLAGGPYNEQFF. This rearrangement joins TRBV6-1 to TRBJ2-1; no DNA is available, so the TRBD2 call from TCRdb remains unchecked. CDR3 length equals 20 residues. Looked up from germline, CDR1 is MNHNS and CDR2 is SASEGT.

The chain is built from TRBV5-1 and TRBJ2-3; TCRdb lists TRBD2, though no DNA is available to test this call. Germline V lookup: CDR1 SGHRS, CDR2 YFSETQ. This CDR3 comprises 18 residues. This CDR3 reads CASSEPGLAVSRTDTQYF.

The V and J genes are TRBV7-2 and TRBJ2-1. This CDR3 comprises 13 residues. CDR1 is SGHTA and CDR2 is FQGNSA in the germline V gene. The CDR3 reads CASSLGLNNEQFF.

The chain is built from TRBV30 and TRBJ2-1; the TCRdb D gene call, TRBD1, has no DNA to confirm it. The CDR3 has 13 residues. Germline CDR1 GTSNPN, CDR2 SVGIG (reference sequence). This CDR3 is CAWSGGGLDEQFF.

The rearrangement joins TRBV11-2 to TRBJ2-7. The CDR3 sequence is 17 residues long. Looked up from germline, CDR1 is SGHAT and CDR2 is FQNNGV. The CDR3: CASSSHVLGIVGYEQYF.

The chain couples TRBV12-3 or TRBV12-4 to TRBJ2-7; TCRdb picks TRBD2, but there is no DNA to check that call. This CDR3 has 15 amino acids. The chain's CDR3 is CASSLTSGGAHEQYF.

The chain is built from TRBV5-1 and TRBJ1-5. CDR1 is SGHRS and CDR2 is YFSETQ in the germline V gene. CDR3 length: 15 residues. The CDR3 loop reads CASSPSGQFNQPQHF.

V is TRBV12-3 or TRBV12-4 and J is TRBJ1-2; TCRdb designates TRBD1, a call that cannot be tested without DNA. The CDR3 consists of 14 residues. The CDR3: CASSLGGAESGYTF.

The V call is TRBV20-1, the J call TRBJ2-2; TCRdb's D gene call, TRBD2, goes unchecked for lack of DNA. The CDR3 extends over 16 amino acids. In germline, CDR1 is DFQATT, CDR2 SNEGSKA (reference sequence). The CDR3 region is CSARDGTTGRAGELFF.

The chain is built from TRBV11-2 and TRBJ1-5. Germline CDR1 reads SGHAT; CDR2 reads FQNNGV. The CDR3 consists of 13 residues. The CDR3 protein is CASSLDRDQPQHF.

The chain combines TRBV7-9 with TRBJ2-5; the TCRdb D gene call, TRBD1, has no DNA to confirm it. CDR1 SEHNR and CDR2 FQNEAQ come from the germline V gene (reference sequence). CDR3 length: 14 amino acids. The CDR3 loop reads CASSHEQGQETQYF.

V usage is TRBV20-1 and J usage is TRBJ2-3. The germline V gene has CDR1 DFQATT and CDR2 SNEGSKA (reference sequence). The CDR3 totals 11 residues. This CDR3 reads CSAYPTDTQYF.

V is TRBV23-1 and J is TRBJ1-1; with no DNA, the TCRdb D assignment of TRBD1 cannot be verified. TRBV23-1 is identified as an open reading frame with a role that is uncertain. This CDR3 has 16 residues. The CDR3 spells CASSQKGEDPNTEAFF.

The V gene is TRBV5-4, the J gene TRBJ2-1; TCRdb selects TRBD1, and the lack of DNA leaves this call unchecked. The CDR3 has 14 amino acids. Germline V gene data show CDR1 as SGHNT and CDR2 as YYREEE (reference sequence). The CDR3 here is CASSLGQAYNEQFF. Variable domain in full (rest from reference TRBV5-4 and TRBJ2-1): ETGVTQSPTHLIKTRGQQVTLRCSSQSGHNTVSWYQQALGQGPQFIFQYYREEENGRGNFPPRFSGLQFPNYSSELNVNALELDDSALYLCASSLGQAYNEQFFGPGTRLTVL.

This chain joins TRBV5-6 and TRBJ2-1; TCRdb picks TRBD1, but there is no DNA to check that call. The CDR3 contains 17 residues. Germline V CDR1 and CDR2: SGHDT, YYEEEE. This CDR3 is CASSPILGGPGYNEQFF.

The V call is TRBV5-1, the J call TRBJ2-7; TCRdb's D call, TRBD2, is unchecked because there is no DNA. Germline CDR1 is SGHRS and CDR2 is YFSETQ. The CDR3 has 15 residues. The CDR3 is CASSVTGTTGYEQYF.

The V call is TRBV20-1, the J call TRBJ2-1; there is no DNA to check the TCRdb D call of TRBD2. The CDR3 is 14 amino acids. Germline V gives CDR1 DFQATT, CDR2 SNEGSKA (reference sequence). The CDR3: CSARREATYNEQFF.